This T cell receptor (beta chain) was sequenced in a study of blood T cell repertoires in COVID-19. The data were produced by immunoSEQ multiplex PCR, yet TCRdb's version contains in-frame clones alone and is incomplete. The sample carries about 330,000 clones, over 80% recorded once. CDR1 is LNHDA, CDR2 SQIVND, per germline (reference sequence). The CDR3 is 13 residues long. The V and J ends lost 4 bases and 6 bases respectively, with 12 bases between them. The TCR sequence derives from a man aged 25 to 45 with COVID-19, enrolled during active disease. V and J are TRBV19 and TRBJ1-2; TRBD1 might be the D (5 bases). Material for sequencing was peripheral blood. CDR3 sequence reads: CASSTQGSNGYTF. The CDR3 nucleotides are TGTGCCAGTAGTACCCAGGGTAGTAATGGCTACACCTTC.